The 2 T cell receptor beta chains presented below share a single source sample, sequenced in a study of T cell repertoires in cytomegalovirus infection. TCRdb reprocessed the reads via MiXCR and lists one record per CDR3 protein. Of hundreds of thousands of distinct CDR3 sequences in the sample, 42% were seen once. These receptors have no identified antigens. Sequencing used cultured PBMCs, obtained from culture after CMV antigen stimulation. The receptors were sampled from a human donor in good health (CMV status not recorded). Some clones in this sample may be carry-over from other donors' samples.

CDR3 sequence: CASSYSGTGMETQYF. DNA for the CDR3: TGTGCCAGCAGTTATTCCGGGACAGGGATGGAGACCCAGTACTTC. The genes are TRBV6-1 and TRBJ2-5, with TRBD1 matching 9 bases. There are 15 residues in the CDR3. Germline V CDR1 and CDR2: MNHNS, SASEGT. After removal of 5 bases from V and 5 bases from J, the junction contained 9 bases not matched to a gene.

The rearrangement joins TRBV4-1 to TRBJ1-1; a weak D match, TRBD1 (6 bases). The V gene's germline CDR1 is MGHRA and CDR2 YSYEKL. V was cut by 4 bases and J by 1 base, with 10 bases left in between. This CDR3 is 14 amino acids long. This CDR3 is CASSRLQGNTEAFF. For the CDR3, the DNA is TGCGCCAGCAGCCGCTTACAGGGGAACACTGAAGCTTTCTTT.